This TCR beta chain was identified during a study of T cells in localized non-small cell lung cancer. Of note for this clone: The antigen remains undetermined.

Study-wide results and limits: Compared with tumor, uninvolved adjacent lung displayed greater T cell clonality, ranking highest overall.

The method was immunoSEQ multiplex PCR; TCRdb's version includes in-frame clones alone and lacks a portion of them. The sample includes around 24,000 clones, 80% to 85% of them seen just once. Trimming removed 1 base at V and 8 bases at J, with 14 bases between. This CDR3 spans 14 amino acids. Germline V gene data show CDR1 as GTSNPN and CDR2 as SVGIG (reference sequence). The sequence came from a man aged 40 to 70 with stage II lung adenocarcinoma. This sequence joins TRBV30 and TRBJ1-4, with D perhaps matching TRBD1 (6 bases). The source material was PBMCs, sampled before any cancer treatment. The CDR3 DNA follows: TGTGCCTGGAGTGAACCAGGGGCAGGAGAAAAACTGTTTTTT. This codes for CAWSEPGAGEKLFF. Together with reference TRBV30 and TRBJ1-4, the CDR3 gives the full variable domain: SQTIHQWPATLVQPVGSPLSLECTVEGTSNPNLYWYRQAAGRGLQLLFYSVGIGQISSEVPQNLSASRPQDRQFILSSKKLLLSDSGFYLCAWSEPGAGEKLFFGSGTQLSVL.